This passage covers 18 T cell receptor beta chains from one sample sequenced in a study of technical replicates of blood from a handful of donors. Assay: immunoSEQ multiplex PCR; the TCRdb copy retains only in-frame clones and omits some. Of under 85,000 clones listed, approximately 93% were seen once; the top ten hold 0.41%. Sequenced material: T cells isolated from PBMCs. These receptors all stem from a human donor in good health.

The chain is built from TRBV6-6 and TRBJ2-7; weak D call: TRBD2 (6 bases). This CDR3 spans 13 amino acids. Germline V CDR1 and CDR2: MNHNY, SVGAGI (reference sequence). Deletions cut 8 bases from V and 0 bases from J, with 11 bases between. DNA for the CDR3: TGTGCCAGCCGCTCGGGGGACTCCTACGAGCAGTACTTC. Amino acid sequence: CASRSGDSYEQYF.

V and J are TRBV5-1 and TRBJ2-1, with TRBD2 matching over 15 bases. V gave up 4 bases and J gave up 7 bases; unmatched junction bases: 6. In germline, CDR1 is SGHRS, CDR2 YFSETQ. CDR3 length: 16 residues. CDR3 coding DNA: TGCGCCAGCAGCCTGGGACTAGCGGGAGGAGAAAATGAGCAGTTCTTC. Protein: CASSLGLAGGENEQFF.

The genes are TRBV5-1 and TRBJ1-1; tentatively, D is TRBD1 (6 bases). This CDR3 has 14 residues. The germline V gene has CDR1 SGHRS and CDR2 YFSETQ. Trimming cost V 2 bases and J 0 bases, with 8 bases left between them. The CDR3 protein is CASSFEGVNTEAFF. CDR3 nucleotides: TGCGCCAGCAGCTTCGAGGGGGTGAACACTGAAGCTTTCTTT.

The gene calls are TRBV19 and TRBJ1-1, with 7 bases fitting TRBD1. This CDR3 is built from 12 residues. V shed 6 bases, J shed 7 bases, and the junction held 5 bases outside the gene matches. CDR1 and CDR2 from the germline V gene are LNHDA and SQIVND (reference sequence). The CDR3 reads CASRLGQVEAFF. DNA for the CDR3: TGTGCCAGTAGGCTAGGACAGGTTGAAGCTTTCTTT.

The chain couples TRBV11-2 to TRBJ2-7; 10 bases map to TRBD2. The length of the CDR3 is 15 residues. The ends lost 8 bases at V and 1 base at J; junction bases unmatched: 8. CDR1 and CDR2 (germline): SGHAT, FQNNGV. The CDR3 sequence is CASAQPGLASYEQYF. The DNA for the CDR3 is TGTGCCAGCGCTCAACCGGGACTAGCGTCCTACGAGCAGTACTTC.

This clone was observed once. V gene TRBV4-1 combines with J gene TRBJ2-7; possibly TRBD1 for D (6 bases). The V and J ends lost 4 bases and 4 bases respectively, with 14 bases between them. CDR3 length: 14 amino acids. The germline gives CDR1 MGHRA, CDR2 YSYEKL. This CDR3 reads CASSPGQLGYEQYF. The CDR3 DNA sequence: TGCGCCAGCAGCCCAGGACAGCTGGGGTACGAGCAGTACTTC.

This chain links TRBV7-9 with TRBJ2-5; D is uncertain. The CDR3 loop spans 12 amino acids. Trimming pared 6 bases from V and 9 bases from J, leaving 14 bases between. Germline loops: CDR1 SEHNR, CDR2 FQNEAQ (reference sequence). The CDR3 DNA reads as TGTGCCAGCAGTTCTAGTGGGTGGGCCCAGTACTTC. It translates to CASSSSGWAQYF.

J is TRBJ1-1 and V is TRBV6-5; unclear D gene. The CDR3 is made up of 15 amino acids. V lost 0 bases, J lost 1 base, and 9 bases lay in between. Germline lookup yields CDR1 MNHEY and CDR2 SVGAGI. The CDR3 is CASSYSEGTNTEAFF. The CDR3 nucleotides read TGTGCCAGCAGTTACTCGGAGGGAACGAACACTGAAGCTTTCTTT.

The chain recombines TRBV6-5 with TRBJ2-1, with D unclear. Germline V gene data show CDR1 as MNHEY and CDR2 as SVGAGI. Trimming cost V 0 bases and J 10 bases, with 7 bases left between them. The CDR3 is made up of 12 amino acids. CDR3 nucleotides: TGTGCCAGCAGTTACTCTCTGGCAGAGCAGTTCTTC. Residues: CASSYSLAEQFF.

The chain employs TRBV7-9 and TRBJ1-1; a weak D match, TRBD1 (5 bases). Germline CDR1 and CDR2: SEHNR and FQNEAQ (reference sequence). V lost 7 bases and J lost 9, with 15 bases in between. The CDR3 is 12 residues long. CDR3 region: CASIAQGPQAFF. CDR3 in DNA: TGTGCCAGCATCGCCCAGGGTCCCCAAGCTTTCTTT.

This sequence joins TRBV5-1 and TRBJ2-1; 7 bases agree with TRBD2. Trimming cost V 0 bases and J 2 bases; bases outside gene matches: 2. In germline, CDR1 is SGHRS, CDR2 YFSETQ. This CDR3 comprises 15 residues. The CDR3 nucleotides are TGCGCCAGCAGCTTGGATCTAGCGGCCTACAATGAGCAGTTCTTC. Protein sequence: CASSLDLAAYNEQFF.

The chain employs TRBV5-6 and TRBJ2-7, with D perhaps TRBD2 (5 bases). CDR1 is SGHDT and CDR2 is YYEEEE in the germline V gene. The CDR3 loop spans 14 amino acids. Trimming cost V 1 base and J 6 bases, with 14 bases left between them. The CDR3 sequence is CASSLIWEQPEQYF. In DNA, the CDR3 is TGTGCCAGCAGCTTGATCTGGGAGCAACCCGAGCAGTACTTC.

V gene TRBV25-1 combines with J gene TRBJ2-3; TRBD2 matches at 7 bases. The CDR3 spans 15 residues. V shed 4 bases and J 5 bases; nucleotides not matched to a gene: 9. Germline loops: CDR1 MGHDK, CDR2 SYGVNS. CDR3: CASSVWREHEDTQYF. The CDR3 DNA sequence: TGTGCCAGCAGTGTGTGGCGGGAGCATGAAGATACGCAGTATTTT.

CDR3 in amino acids: CASSGLAGGREQFF. The CDR3, as DNA: TGCGCCAGCTCCGGACTAGCGGGAGGTCGCGAGCAGTTCTTC. The chain uses TRBV4-3 and TRBJ2-1; 14 positions match TRBD2. The CDR3 runs to 14 residues. Germline V gene sequence: CDR1 LGHNA, CDR2 YSLEER. Trimming removed 8 bases from V and 10 bases from J; junction bases left unmatched: 7.

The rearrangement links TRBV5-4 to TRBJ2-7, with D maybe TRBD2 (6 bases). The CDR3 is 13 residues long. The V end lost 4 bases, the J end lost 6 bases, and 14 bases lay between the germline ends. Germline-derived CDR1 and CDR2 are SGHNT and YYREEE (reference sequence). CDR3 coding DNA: TGTGCCAGCAGCCCGGTTGGAGGGAGCGAGCAGTACTTC. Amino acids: CASSPVGGSEQYF.

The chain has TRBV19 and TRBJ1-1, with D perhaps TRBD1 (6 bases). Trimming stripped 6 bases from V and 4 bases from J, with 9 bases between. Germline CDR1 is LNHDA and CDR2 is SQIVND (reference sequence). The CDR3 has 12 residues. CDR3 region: CASSGQSTEAFF. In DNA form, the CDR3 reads TGTGCCAGTAGCGGACAGAGCACTGAAGCTTTCTTT.

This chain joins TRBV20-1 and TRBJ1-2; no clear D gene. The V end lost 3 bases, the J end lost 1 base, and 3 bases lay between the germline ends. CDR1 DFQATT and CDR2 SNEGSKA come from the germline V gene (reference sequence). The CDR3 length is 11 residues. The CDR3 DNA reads TGCAGTGCTAGCGGTAACTATGGCTACACCTTC. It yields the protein CSASGNYGYTF.

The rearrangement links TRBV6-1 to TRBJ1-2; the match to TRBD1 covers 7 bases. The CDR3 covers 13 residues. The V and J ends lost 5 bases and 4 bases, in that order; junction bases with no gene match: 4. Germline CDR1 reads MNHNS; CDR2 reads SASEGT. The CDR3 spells CASSPAGGYGYTF. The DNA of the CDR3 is TGTGCCAGCAGTCCCGCAGGGGGCTATGGCTACACCTTC.